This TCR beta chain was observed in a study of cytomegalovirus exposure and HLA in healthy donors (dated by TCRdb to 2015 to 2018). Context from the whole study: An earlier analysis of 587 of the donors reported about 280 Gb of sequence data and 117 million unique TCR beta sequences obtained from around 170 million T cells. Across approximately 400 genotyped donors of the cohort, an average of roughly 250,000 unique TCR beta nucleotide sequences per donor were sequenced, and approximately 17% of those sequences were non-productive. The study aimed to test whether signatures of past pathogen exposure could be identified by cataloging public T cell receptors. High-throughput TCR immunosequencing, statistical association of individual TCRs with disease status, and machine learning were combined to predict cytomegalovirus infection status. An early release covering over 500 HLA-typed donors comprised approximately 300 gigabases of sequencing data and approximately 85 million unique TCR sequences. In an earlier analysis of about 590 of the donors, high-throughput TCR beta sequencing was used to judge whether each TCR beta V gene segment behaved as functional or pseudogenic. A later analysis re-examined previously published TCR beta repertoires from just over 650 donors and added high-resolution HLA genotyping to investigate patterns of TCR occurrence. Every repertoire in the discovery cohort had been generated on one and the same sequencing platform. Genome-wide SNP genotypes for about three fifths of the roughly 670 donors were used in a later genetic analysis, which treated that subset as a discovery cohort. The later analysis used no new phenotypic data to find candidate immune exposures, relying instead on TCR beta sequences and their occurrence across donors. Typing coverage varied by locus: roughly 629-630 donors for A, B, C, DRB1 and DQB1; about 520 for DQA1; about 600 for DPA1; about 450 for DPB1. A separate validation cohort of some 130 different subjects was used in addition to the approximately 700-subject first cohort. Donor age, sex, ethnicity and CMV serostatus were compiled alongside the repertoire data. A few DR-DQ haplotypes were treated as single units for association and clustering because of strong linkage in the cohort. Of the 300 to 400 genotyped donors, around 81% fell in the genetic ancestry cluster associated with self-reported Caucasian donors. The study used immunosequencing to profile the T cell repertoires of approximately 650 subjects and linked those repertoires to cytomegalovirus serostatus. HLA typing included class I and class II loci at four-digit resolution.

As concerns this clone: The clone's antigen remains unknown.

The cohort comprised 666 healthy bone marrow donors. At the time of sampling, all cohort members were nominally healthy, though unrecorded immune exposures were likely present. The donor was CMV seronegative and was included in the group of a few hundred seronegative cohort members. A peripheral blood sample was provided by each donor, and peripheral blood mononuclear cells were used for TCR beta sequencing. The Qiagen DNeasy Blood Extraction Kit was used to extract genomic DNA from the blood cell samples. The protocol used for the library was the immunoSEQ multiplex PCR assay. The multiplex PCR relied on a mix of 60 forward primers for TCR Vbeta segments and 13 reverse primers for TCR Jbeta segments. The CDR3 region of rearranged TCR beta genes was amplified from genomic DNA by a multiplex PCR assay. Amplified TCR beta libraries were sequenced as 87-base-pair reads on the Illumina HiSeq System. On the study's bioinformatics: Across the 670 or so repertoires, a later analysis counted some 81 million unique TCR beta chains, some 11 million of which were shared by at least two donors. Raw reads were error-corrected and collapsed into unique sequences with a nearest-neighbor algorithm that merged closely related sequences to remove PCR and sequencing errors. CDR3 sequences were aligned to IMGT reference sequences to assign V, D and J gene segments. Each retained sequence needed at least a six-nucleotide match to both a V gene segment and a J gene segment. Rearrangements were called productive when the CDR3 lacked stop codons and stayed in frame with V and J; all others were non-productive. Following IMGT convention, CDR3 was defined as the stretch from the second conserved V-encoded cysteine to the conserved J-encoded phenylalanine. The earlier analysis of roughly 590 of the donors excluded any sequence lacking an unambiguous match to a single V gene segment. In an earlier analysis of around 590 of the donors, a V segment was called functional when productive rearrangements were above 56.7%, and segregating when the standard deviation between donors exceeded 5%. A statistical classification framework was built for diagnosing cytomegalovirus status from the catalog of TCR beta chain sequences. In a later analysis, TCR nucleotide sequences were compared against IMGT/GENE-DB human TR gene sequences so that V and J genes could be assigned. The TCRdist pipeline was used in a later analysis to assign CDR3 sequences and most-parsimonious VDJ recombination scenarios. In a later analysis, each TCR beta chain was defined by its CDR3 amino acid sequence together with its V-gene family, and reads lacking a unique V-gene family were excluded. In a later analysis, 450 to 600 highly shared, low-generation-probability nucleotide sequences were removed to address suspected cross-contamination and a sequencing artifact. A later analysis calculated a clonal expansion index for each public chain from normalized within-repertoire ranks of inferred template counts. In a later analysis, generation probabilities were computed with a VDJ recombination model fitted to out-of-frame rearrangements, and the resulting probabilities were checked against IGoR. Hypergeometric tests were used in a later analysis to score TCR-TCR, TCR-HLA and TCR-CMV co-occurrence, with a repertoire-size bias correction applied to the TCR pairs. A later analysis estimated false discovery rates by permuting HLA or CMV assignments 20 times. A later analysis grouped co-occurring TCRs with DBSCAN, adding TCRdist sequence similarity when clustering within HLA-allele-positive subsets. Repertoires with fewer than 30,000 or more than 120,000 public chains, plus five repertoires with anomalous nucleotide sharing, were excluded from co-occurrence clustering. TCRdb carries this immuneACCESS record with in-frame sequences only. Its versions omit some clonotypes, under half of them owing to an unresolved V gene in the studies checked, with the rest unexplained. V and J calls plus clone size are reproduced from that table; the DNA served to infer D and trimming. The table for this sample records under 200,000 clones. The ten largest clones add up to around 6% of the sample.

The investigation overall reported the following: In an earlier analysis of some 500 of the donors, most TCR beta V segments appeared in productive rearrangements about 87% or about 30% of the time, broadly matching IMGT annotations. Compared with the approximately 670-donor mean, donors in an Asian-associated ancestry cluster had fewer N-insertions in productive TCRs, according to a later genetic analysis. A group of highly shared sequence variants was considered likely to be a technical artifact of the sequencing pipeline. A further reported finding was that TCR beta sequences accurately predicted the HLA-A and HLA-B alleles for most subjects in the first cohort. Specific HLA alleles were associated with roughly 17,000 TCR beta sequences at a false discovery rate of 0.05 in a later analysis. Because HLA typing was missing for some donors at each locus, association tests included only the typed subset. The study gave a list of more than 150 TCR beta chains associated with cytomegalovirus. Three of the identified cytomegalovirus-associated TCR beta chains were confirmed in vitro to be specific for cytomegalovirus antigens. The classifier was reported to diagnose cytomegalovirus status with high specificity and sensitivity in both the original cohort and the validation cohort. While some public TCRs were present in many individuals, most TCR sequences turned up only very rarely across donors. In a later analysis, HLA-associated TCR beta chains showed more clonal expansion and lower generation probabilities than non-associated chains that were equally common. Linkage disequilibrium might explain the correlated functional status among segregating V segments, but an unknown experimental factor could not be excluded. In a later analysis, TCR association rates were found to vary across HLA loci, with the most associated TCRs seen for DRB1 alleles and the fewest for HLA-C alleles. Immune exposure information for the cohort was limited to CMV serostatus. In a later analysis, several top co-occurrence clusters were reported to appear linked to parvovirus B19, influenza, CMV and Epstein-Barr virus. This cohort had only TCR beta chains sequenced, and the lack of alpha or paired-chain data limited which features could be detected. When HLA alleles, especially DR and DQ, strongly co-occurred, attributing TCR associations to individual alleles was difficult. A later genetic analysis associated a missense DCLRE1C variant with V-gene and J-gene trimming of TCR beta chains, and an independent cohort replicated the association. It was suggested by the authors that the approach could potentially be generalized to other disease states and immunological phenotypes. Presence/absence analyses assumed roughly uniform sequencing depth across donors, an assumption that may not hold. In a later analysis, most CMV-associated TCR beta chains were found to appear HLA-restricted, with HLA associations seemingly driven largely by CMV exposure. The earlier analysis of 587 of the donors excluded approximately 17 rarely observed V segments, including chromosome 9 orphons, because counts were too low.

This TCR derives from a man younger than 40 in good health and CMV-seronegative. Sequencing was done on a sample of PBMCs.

The sequenced DNA is TGTGCCAGCACGTACTCCCATTGGGATACGCAGTATTTT. It encodes CASTYSHWDTQYF. The V and J segments used are TRBV9 and TRBJ2-3, with the D gene too uncertain to name. There are 13 amino acids in the CDR3, from cysteine to phenylalanine inclusive. Just CDR3 DNA is preserved here, 39 bases in frame from base 1. Trimming at the junction amounts to 6 bases on V and 6 bases on J, and the germline ends lie 14 bases apart. Based on the germline V gene, the CDR1 and CDR2 sequences are SGDLS and YYNGEE.